This is a list of T cell receptor beta chains from one sample in a study of blood T cell repertoires in COVID-19. The data were produced by immunoSEQ multiplex PCR, yet TCRdb's version contains in-frame clones alone and is incomplete. The sample holds a few hundred thousand clones; around 83% are singletons and the top ten take approximately 4.7%. Source material: PBMCs or T cells enriched from blood (not recorded which). Every receptor here comes from a woman aged 45-65 years who had recovered from COVID-19. CDR3s include the opening cysteine and the closing phenylalanine or tryptophan. D genes are given only for firm matches. Size values are once, few and many counts, or a class for expanded clones, and some rows have none.

v_gene,abundance,d_gene,j_gene,CDR3aa,CDR3nt
TRBV19,-,TRBD1,TRBJ1-5,CASSIGNRQGFQPQHF,TGTGCCAGTAGTATCGGAAATCGACAGGGGTTTCAGCCCCAGCATTTT
TRBV30,-,-,TRBJ1-5,CAWSVRGYQPQHF,TGTGCCTGGAGTGTGCGGGGATATCAGCCCCAGCATTTT
TRBV7-9,few,TRBD1,TRBJ1-2,CASSLGQGPYGYTF,TGTGCCAGCAGCTTGGGACAGGGACCCTATGGCTACACCTTC
TRBV27,-,-,TRBJ1-5,CASSLGLYQPQHF,TGTGCCAGCAGTTTAGGACTTTATCAGCCCCAGCATTTT
TRBV27,once,TRBD2,TRBJ2-1,CASSLRTSGVSSYNEQFF,TGTGCCAGCAGTTTAAGAACTAGCGGGGTAAGCTCCTACAATGAGCAGTTCTTC
TRBV12-3/TRBV12-4,-,TRBD2,TRBJ2-1,CASGSGSGNEQFF,TGTGCCAGCGGTAGCGGGAGTGGCAATGAGCAGTTCTTC
TRBV11-2,-,-,TRBJ1-6,CASSLPGQTF,TGTGCCAGCAGCTTACCCGGACAGACCTTT
TRBV7-6,-,-,TRBJ2-7,CASSLAAQGGLEQYF,TGTGCCAGCAGCTTAGCAGCACAGGGTGGATTAGAGCAGTACTTC
TRBV4-2,-,-,TRBJ1-4,CASSQDDARGFTSTNEKLFF,TGTGCCAGCAGCCAAGATGACGCCAGGGGCTTCACTTCAACTAATGAAAAACTGTTTTTT
TRBV4-3,-,TRBD2,TRBJ2-1,CASSQDPSGGTRPSYNEQFF,TGCGCCAGCAGCCAAGACCCTAGCGGGGGGACTAGACCCTCCTACAATGAGCAGTTCTTC
TRBV7-2,-,-,TRBJ2-7,CASSLGPGTDYEQYF,TGTGCCAGCAGCTTAGGCCCGGGAACAGACTACGAGCAGTACTTC
TRBV10-3,few,-,TRBJ2-7,CAISGGDGINYEQYF,TGTGCCATCAGTGGGGGGGACGGTATCAACTACGAGCAGTACTTC
TRBV11-2,-,-,TRBJ1-2,CASSFAEPKSYGYTF,TGTGCCAGCAGCTTTGCAGAACCAAAATCCTATGGCTACACCTTC
TRBV14,-,-,TRBJ2-3,CASSQGFGGTDTQYF,TGTGCCAGCAGCCAAGGGTTTGGAGGCACAGATACGCAGTATTTT
TRBV5-1,-,-,TRBJ1-1,CASSLAGSYTEAFF,TGCGCCAGCAGCTTGGCCGGGAGTTACACTGAAGCTTTCTTT
TRBV28,-,-,TRBJ1-4,CASSPSGEMWELFF,TGTGCCAGCAGTCCTTCAGGGGAAATGTGGGAACTGTTTTTT
TRBV27,few,-,TRBJ2-6,CASSLAGQISRANVLTF,TGTGCCAGCAGTTTGGCGGGACAGATCTCTCGGGCCAACGTCCTGACTTTC
TRBV7-2,-,-,TRBJ1-4,CASSLGTIVATNEKLFF,TGTGCCAGCAGCTTAGGCACTATCGTTGCAACTAATGAAAAACTGTTTTTT
TRBV6-5,once,-,TRBJ1-1,CASSSRLETEAFF,TGTGCCAGCAGTTCACGACTGGAGACTGAAGCTTTCTTT
TRBV30,-,-,TRBJ1-1,CASTGHRGTEAFF,TGTGCCTCAACGGGACATCGGGGCACTGAAGCTTTCTTT
TRBV5-1,few,TRBD2,TRBJ2-1,CASSSQPPGLAGGSSYNEQFF,TGCGCCAGCAGCTCCCAACCACCGGGACTAGCGGGGGGGAGCTCCTACAATGAGCAGTTCTTC
TRBV7-2,-,TRBD2,TRBJ2-3,CASRSQASGSTDTQYF,TGTGCCAGCAGGTCCCAGGCTAGCGGGAGTACAGATACGCAGTATTTT
TRBV4-1,-,-,TRBJ1-4,CASSQDPRGGNEKLFF,TGCGCCAGCAGCCAAGACCCCCGGGGGGGCAATGAAAAACTGTTTTTT
TRBV7-2,few,-,TRBJ2-2,CASSGAWAGNTGELFF,TGTGCCAGCAGCGGGGCGTGGGCAGGGAACACCGGGGAGCTGTTTTTT
TRBV7-2,few,-,TRBJ1-1,CASSLLPGRSDTEAFF,TGTGCCAGCAGCCTCTTACCTGGTCGGAGTGACACTGAAGCTTTCTTT
TRBV7-9,few,-,TRBJ2-4,CASSPSPSHAKNIQYF,TGTGCCAGCAGCCCTTCGCCTAGTCATGCCAAAAACATTCAGTACTTC
TRBV7-3,-,-,TRBJ2-3,CASSLMLPPEYPQYF,TGTGCCAGCAGCTTAATGCTCCCCCCCGAGTACCCGCAGTATTTT
TRBV6-1,once,TRBD1,TRBJ1-2,CASSESIGQGGYGYTF,TGTGCCAGCAGTGAATCGATAGGACAGGGAGGTTATGGCTACACCTTC
TRBV19,-,TRBD1,TRBJ1-2,CASSSRDRPRGGYTF,TGTGCCAGTAGTTCCAGGGACAGGCCCCGGGGTGGCTACACCTTC
TRBV5-5,-,-,TRBJ1-1,CASSLGVTEAFF,TGTGCCAGCAGTTTAGGGGTGACTGAAGCTTTCTTT
TRBV5-4,-,TRBD1,TRBJ1-2,CASSLGQGQKNYGYTF,TGTGCCAGCAGCTTAGGACAGGGGCAAAAGAACTATGGCTACACCTTC
TRBV2,-,-,TRBJ1-6,CASSERRSAYNSPLHF,TGTGCCAGCAGTGAGCGGCGGTCAGCCTATAATTCACCCCTCCACTTT